These 4 T cell receptor beta chains came from one sample sequenced in a study of CD8 T cells in Susac syndrome. Random hexamers primed reverse transcription of about 0.5 to 1 ug RNA. One entry per CDR3 protein results from TCRdb running MiXCR on the immunoSEQ multiplex PCR reads. In the table there are 250,000 to 300,000 distinct CDR3 sequences, 85% of which are singletons. Sample: CD8+ T cells from PBMCs. The receptor set was obtained from a human donor with multiple sclerosis.

This rearrangement joins TRBV4-2 to TRBJ1-1; weak D call: TRBD1 (5 bases). The CDR3 loop spans 14 amino acids. V lost 3 bases to trimming and J lost 4 bases, with 12 bases between them. The germline V gene has CDR1 LGHNA and CDR2 YNFKEQ. CDR3 DNA sequence: TGTGCCAGCAGCCAGGACCAGGGCCCCACTGAAGCTTTCTTT. Its translation is CASSQDQGPTEAFF.

This chain joins TRBV10-3 and TRBJ2-2; 10 bases map to TRBD2. The CDR3 contains 15 residues. Germline V gene sequence: CDR1 ENHRY, CDR2 SYGVKD. Trimming cost V 6 bases and J 1 base; bases outside gene matches: 2. CDR3 region: CAISRLAGNTGELFF. CDR3 bases: TGTGCCATCAGCAGACTAGCGGGGAACACCGGGGAGCTGTTTTTT.

This chain uses TRBV9 with TRBJ1-1; D is uncertain. The germline V gene encodes CDR1 SGDLS and CDR2 YYNGEE. This CDR3 is built from 13 residues. V lost 3 bases to trimming and J lost 8 bases, with 14 bases between them. The CDR3 region is CASSGPPDGEAFF. CDR3 DNA sequence: TGTGCCAGCAGCGGACCTCCCGACGGCGAAGCTTTCTTT.

The chain recombines TRBV19 with TRBJ2-1; possible D gene TRBD2, 5 bases. V was shortened by 4 bases and J by 5 bases, with 12 bases between the two germline ends. The CDR3 has 14 residues. Germline V gene lookup returns CDR1 LNHDA and CDR2 SQIVND (reference sequence). The CDR3, as DNA: TGTGCCAGTAGTACCGGACTCGTGAACAATGAGCAGTTCTTC. Translation: CASSTGLVNNEQFF.